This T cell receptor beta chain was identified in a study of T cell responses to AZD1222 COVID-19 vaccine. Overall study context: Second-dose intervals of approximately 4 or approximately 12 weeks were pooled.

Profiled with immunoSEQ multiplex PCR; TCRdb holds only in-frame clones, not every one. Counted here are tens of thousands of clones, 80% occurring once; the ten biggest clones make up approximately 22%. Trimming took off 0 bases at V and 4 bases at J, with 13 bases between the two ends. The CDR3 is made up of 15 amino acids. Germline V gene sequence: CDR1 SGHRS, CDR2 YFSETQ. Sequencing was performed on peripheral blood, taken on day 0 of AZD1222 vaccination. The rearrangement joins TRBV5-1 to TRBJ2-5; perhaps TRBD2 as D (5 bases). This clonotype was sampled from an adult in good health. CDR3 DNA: TGCGCCAGCAGCTTGGCGGTGGGAGTGGGAGAGACCCAGTACTTC. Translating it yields CASSLAVGVGETQYF.